The 20 T cell receptor beta chains given below trace back to one sample, sequenced in a study of blood T cell repertoires in COVID-19. Generated by immunoSEQ multiplex PCR, the TCRdb table keeps only in-frame clones and is missing some. This sample carries about 410,000 clones, around 91% of them seen once, and the ten largest clones take about 0.6%. Input material: PBMCs or T cells enriched from blood (not recorded which). These receptors all stem from a man between 18 and 35 years old who had recovered from COVID-19.

This clone has just one count. The gene calls are TRBV9 and TRBJ2-1; 12 bases match TRBD2. Germline CDR1 and CDR2: SGDLS and YYNGEE. After removal of 6 bases from V and 5 bases from J, the junction contained 9 bases not matched to a gene. The CDR3 is made up of 16 amino acids. This chain's CDR3 is CASNPSGRAGNNEQFF. DNA for the CDR3: TGTGCCAGCAACCCTAGCGGGAGGGCCGGGAACAATGAGCAGTTCTTC. The variable domain in full, with the rest retrieved from reference TRBV9 and TRBJ2-1, is DSGVTQTPKHLITATGQRVTLRCSPRSGDLSVYWYQQSLDQGLQFLIQYYNGEERAKGNILERFSAQQFPDLHSELNLSSLELGDSALYFCASNPSGRAGNNEQFFGPGTRLTVL.

This chain uses TRBV19 with TRBJ2-1; 9 bases line up with TRBD2. This CDR3 has 15 amino acids. Trimming at V came to 4 bases and at J to 4 bases, leaving 5 bases not matched to a gene. Germline CDR1 and CDR2: LNHDA and SQIVND (reference sequence). CDR3 loop: CASSTGTSRYNEQFF. DNA for the CDR3: TGTGCCAGTAGTACCGGGACTAGCAGGTACAATGAGCAGTTCTTC. The full variable domain, its missing parts supplied by reference TRBV19 and TRBJ2-1, is DGGITQSPKYLFRKEGQNVTLSCEQNLNHDAMYWYRQDPGQGLRLIYYSQIVNDFQKGDIAEGYSVSREKKESFPLTVTSAQKNPTAFYLCASSTGTSRYNEQFFGPGTRLTVL.

This clone was found once. The CDR3 loop is CSASSGGYFKETQYF. CDR3 nucleotide sequence: TGCAGTGCTAGTAGCGGGGGGTATTTCAAAGAGACCCAGTACTTC. This sequence joins TRBV20-1 and TRBJ2-5, with 10 bases aligning to TRBD2. The CDR3 totals 15 residues. Germline trimming cut 3 bases from V and 3 bases from J; bases unmatched to any gene: 7. The germline gives CDR1 DFQATT, CDR2 SNEGSKA (reference sequence).

The CDR3, as DNA: TGTGCCAGCAGGGCTGGGTCCGGGTACAATGAGCAGTTCTTC. Encoded protein: CASRAGSGYNEQFF. J is TRBJ2-1 and V is TRBV2, with unresolved D. The CDR3 length is 14 residues. Trimming pared 6 bases from V and 4 bases from J, leaving 13 bases between. CDR1 is SNHLY and CDR2 is FYNNEI in the germline V gene.

The rearrangement joins TRBV12-3 or TRBV12-4 to TRBJ1-5; D is ambiguous. The CDR3 sequence is 13 residues long. DNA for the CDR3: TGTGCGTCTTCTGTGGAGGCTAATCAGCCCCAGCATTTT. This encodes CASSVEANQPQHF.

The chain combines TRBV27 with TRBJ2-5, with unresolved D. CDR3 length: 13 residues. Germline CDR1 is MNHEY and CDR2 is SMNVEV (reference sequence). V gave up 5 bases and J gave up 4 bases, with 11 bases separating them. The CDR3 region is CASSTAQAETQYF. CDR3 nucleotide sequence: TGTGCCAGCAGTACTGCGCAAGCAGAGACCCAGTACTTC.

This clone was seen only once. V and J are TRBV18 and TRBJ1-5; D is undetermined. The CDR3 consists of 14 residues. Germline V gene data show CDR1 as KGHSH and CDR2 as LQKENI. V lost 6 bases to trimming and J lost 4 bases, with 13 bases between them. The chain's CDR3 is CASSTGDGNQPQHF. The CDR3 bases are TGTGCCAGCTCTACCGGTGATGGTAATCAGCCCCAGCATTTT.

The chain couples TRBV27 to TRBJ1-5, with a weak D call TRBD1 (5 bases). Germline-derived CDR1 and CDR2 are MNHEY and SMNVEV (reference sequence). The V end lost 5 bases, the J end lost 7 bases, and 18 bases lay between the germline ends. CDR3 length: 15 residues. This chain's CDR3 is CASSLGTPLGQPQHF. DNA for the CDR3: TGTGCCAGCAGTCTCGGGACTCCCTTGGGACAGCCCCAGCATTTT.

This rearrangement joins TRBV7-8 to TRBJ2-1; D not resolved. CDR1 is SGHVS and CDR2 is FQNEAQ in the germline V gene. V lost 3 bases to trimming and J lost 6 bases, with 12 bases between them. The CDR3 is 14 residues long. CDR3 sequence: CASSLVSTLNEQFF. The CDR3 DNA sequence: TGTGCCAGCAGCTTGGTTTCTACTCTCAATGAGCAGTTCTTC.

The V and J genes are TRBV2 and TRBJ1-1; 12 positions match TRBD1. Germline values: CDR1 SNHLY, CDR2 FYNNEI. V dropped 6 bases and J dropped 5; count of bases not matched to a gene: 13. The CDR3 consists of 17 residues. CDR3 loop: CASSDTARDRGRTEAFF. The CDR3 DNA is TGTGCCAGCAGCGACACGGCTCGGGACAGGGGGCGGACTGAAGCTTTCTTT.

The V call is TRBV18, the J call TRBJ1-3, with unresolved D. This CDR3 comprises 16 residues. V was clipped by 0 bases and J by 0 bases, with 9 bases between them. In germline, CDR1 is KGHSH, CDR2 LQKENI. The CDR3 here is CASSPPNSHSGNTIYF. For the CDR3, the DNA is TGTGCCAGCTCACCACCGAACTCCCACTCTGGAAACACCATATATTTT. Full variable domain (remainder filled in from reference TRBV18 and TRBJ1-3): NAGVMQNPRHLVRRRGQEARLRCSPMKGHSHVYWYRQLPEEGLKFMVYLQKENIIDESGMPKERFSAEFPKEGPSILRIQQVVRGDSAAYFCASSPPNSHSGNTIYFGEGSWLTVV.

J is TRBJ1-6 and V is TRBV19; 11 nucleotides line up with TRBD1. From germline, CDR1 is LNHDA and CDR2 SQIVND (reference sequence). V shed 8 bases and J 7 bases; nucleotides not matched to a gene: 7. This CDR3 region has 15 residues. CDR3 bases: TGTGCCAGTTCCGGCGGGGACAGGGGGAATTCACCCCTCCACTTT. Translating it yields CASSGGDRGNSPLHF.

This sequence joins TRBV11-1 and TRBJ1-1; D possibly corresponds to TRBD1 (5 bases). CDR3 size: 15 residues. The V end was cut by 1 base, the J end by 0 bases, with 9 bases between. CDR1 is SGHAT, CDR2 FQDESV, per germline (reference sequence). CDR3: CASSLERDLNTEAFF. Written as DNA, the CDR3 is TGTGCCAGCAGCTTAGAAAGGGACTTGAACACTGAAGCTTTCTTT.

This clone has more than one count but fewer than ten. The genes are TRBV2 and TRBJ1-1; TRBD1 aligns across 12 bases. Germline lookup yields CDR1 SNHLY and CDR2 FYNNEI. CDR3 length: 15 residues. V lost 7 bases, J lost 4 bases, and 7 bases stayed unmatched. CDR3 sequence: CASTGTGGLTTEAFF. The DNA of the CDR3 is TGTGCCAGCACAGGGACAGGGGGCTTAACCACTGAAGCTTTCTTT.

The V call is TRBV19, the J call TRBJ2-7; D is unclear. V lost 3 bases, J lost 3 bases, and 21 bases lay in between. Per the germline V gene, CDR1 is LNHDA and CDR2 is SQIVND (reference sequence). The CDR3 spans 17 residues. Here the CDR3 reads CASSIPEQFNMYYEQYF. Written as DNA, the CDR3 is TGTGCCAGTAGTATTCCGGAACAGTTTAACATGTACTACGAGCAGTACTTC.

In this sample, this clone turned up a few times. J is TRBJ2-7 and V is TRBV3-1 (or the pseudogene TRBV3-2); 7 nucleotides agree with TRBD2. There are 16 residues in the CDR3. With 5 bases clipped from V and 2 bases from J, the junction kept 12 bases outside the gene matches. Germline V gene sequence: CDR1 LGHDT, CDR2 YNNKEL (reference sequence). The CDR3 loop reads CASSSRAGRAPYEQYF. The CDR3, as DNA: TGTGCCAGCAGCTCTCGGGCGGGGAGGGCCCCCTACGAGCAGTACTTC.

This clone was observed a single time. The rearrangement uses TRBV5-4 and TRBJ1-1; the D gene is possibly TRBD1 (5 bases). There are 17 residues in the CDR3. Trimming took off 0 bases at V and 1 base at J, with 16 bases between the two ends. Germline-derived CDR1 and CDR2 are SGHNT and YYREEE (reference sequence). This chain's CDR3 is CASSLVVGTSSNTEAFF. CDR3 sequence (DNA): TGTGCCAGCAGCTTGGTAGTTGGGACTAGTTCGAACACTGAAGCTTTCTTT. The full variable domain, rest sourced from reference TRBV5-4 and TRBJ1-1, is ETGVTQSPTHLIKTRGQQVTLRCSSQSGHNTVSWYQQALGQGPQFIFQYYREEENGRGNFPPRFSGLQFPNYSSELNVNALELDDSALYLCASSLVVGTSSNTEAFFGQGTRLTVV.

The V and J genes are TRBV18 and TRBJ1-6, with 8 bases that match TRBD1. Trimming removed 4 bases from V and 10 bases from J; junction bases left unmatched: 6. The CDR3 totals 14 residues. CDR1 is KGHSH and CDR2 is LQKENI in the germline V gene. The CDR3 nucleotides read TGTGCCAGCTCACTCGGGACAGGAAACTCACCCCTCCACTTT. Its translation: CASSLGTGNSPLHF. Variable domain in full (rest from reference TRBV18 and TRBJ1-6): NAGVMQNPRHLVRRRGQEARLRCSPMKGHSHVYWYRQLPEEGLKFMVYLQKENIIDESGMPKERFSAEFPKEGPSILRIQQVVRGDSAAYFCASSLGTGNSPLHFGNGTRLTVT.

The gene calls are TRBV9 and TRBJ1-1, with TRBD1 identical over 7 bases. CDR1 and CDR2 from the germline V gene are SGDLS and YYNGEE. The V and J ends lost 8 bases and 1 base, in that order; junction bases with no gene match: 5. The CDR3 consists of 13 residues. The CDR3 nucleotides read TGTGCCAGTTCCCGACAGGGGAACACTGAAGCTTTCTTT. Protein sequence: CASSRQGNTEAFF.

The V gene is TRBV7-3, the J gene TRBJ2-7, with 9 bases identical to TRBD2. The germline gives CDR1 SGHTA, CDR2 FQGTGA. Unmatched junction bases numbered 15, after V lost 5 bases and J lost 7 bases. The CDR3 loop spans 16 amino acids. CDR3 in amino acids: CASSQTSGRPSVEQYF. Written as DNA, the CDR3 is TGTGCCAGCAGCCAGACTAGCGGAAGACCGAGTGTGGAGCAGTACTTC.